The subject of this entry is one TCR beta chain. Germline V gene data show CDR1 as MGHRA and CDR2 as YSYEKL. V was clipped by 1 base and J by 7 bases; unmatched bases: 3. This CDR3 has 14 amino acids. This sample was included in a study of blood T cells in healthy people across ages. Background on the study: Per two T cells, about one barcoded beta molecule was captured through template switching.

Together with a sample-barcoded 5' primer, a J-beta primer mix was included in a second PCR lasting roughly 6 to 12 cycles. One entry per CDR3 protein, called by TCRdb with MiXCR from the 5' RACE reads. This sample has 550,000 to 750,000 distinct CDR3 sequences, with 21% found just once. Sample donors were healthy Caucasian individuals that came from Russia, aged roughly 6 to 95. Peripheral blood from each donor was collected in a volume of 8 to 10 milliliters. Total RNA amounts of at least 6 micrograms were extracted per sample. Sequences were obtained from blood. This chain uses TRBV4-1 with TRBJ1-5; 8 bases map to TRBD1. The clonotype comes from a man between 65 and 85 years old in good health. CDR3 region: CASSQGTGIQPQHF. The CDR3 region has the DNA TGCGCCAGCAGCCAAGGGACAGGGATCCAGCCCCAGCATTTT.